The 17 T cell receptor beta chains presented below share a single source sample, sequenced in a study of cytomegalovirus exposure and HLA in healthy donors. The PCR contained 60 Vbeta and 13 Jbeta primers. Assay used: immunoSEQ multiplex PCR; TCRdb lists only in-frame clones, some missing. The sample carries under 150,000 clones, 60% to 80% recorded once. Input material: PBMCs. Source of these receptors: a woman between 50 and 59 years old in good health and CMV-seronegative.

CDR3 nucleotides: TGTGCCAGCAGTTACCGGAGAGGGACTAGCTATCATGAGCAGTTCTTC. Its protein is CASSYRRGTSYHEQFF. The chain is built from TRBV6-4 and TRBJ2-1; 9 bases align to TRBD2. CDR3 length: 16 residues. The ends lost 5 bases at V and 8 bases at J; junction bases unmatched: 13. The germline V gene has CDR1 MRHNA and CDR2 SNTAGT.

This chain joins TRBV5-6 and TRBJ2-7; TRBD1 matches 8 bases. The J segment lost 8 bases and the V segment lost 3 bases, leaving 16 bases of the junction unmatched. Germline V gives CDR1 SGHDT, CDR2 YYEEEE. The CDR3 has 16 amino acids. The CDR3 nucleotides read TGTGCCAGCAGCTGGCTCCGGTGGGGACAGGCCCCTCAGCAGTACTTC. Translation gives CASSWLRWGQAPQQYF.

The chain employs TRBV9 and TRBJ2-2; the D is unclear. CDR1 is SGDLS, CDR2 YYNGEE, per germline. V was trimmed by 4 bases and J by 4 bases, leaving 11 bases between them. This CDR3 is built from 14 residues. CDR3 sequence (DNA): TGTGCCAGCAGCTCACCCAGGTCCACCGGGGAGCTGTTTTTT. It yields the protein CASSSPRSTGELFF. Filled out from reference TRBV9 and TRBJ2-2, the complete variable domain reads DSGVTQTPKHLITATGQRVTLRCSPRSGDLSVYWYQQSLDQGLQFLIQYYNGEERAKGNILERFSAQQFPDLHSELNLSSLELGDSALYFCASSSPRSTGELFFGEGSRLTVL.

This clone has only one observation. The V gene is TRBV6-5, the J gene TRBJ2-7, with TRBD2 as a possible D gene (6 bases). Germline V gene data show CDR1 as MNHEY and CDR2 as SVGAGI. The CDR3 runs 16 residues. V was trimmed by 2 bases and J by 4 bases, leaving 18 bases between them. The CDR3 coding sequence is TGTGCCAGCAGTTACCCGCGGGGTGCAGGGAAATACGAGCAGTACTTC. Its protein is CASSYPRGAGKYEQYF.

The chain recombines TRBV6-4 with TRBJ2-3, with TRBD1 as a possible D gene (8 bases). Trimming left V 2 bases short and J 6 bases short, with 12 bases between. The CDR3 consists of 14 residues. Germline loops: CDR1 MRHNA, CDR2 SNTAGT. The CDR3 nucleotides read TGTGCCAGCAGTGACGCGGGGGACAGGGATACGCAGTATTTT. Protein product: CASSDAGDRDTQYF.

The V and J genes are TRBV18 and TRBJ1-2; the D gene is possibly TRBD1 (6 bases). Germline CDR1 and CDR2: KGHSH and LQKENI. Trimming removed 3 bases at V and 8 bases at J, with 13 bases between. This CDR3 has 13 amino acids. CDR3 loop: CASSPRQANGYTF. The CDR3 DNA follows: TGTGCCAGCTCACCTAGACAGGCTAACGGCTACACCTTC.

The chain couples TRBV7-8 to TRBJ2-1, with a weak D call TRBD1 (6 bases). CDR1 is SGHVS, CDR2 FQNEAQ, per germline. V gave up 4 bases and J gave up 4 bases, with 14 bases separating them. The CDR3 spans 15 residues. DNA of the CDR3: TGTGCCAGCAGCTCCGGACAGAGTCAGTACAATGAGCAGTTCTTC. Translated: CASSSGQSQYNEQFF. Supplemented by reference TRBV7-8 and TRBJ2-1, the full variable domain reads GAGVSQSPRYKVAKRGQDVALRCDPISGHVSLFWYQQALGQGPEFLTYFQNEAQLDKSGLPSDRFFAERPEGSVSTLKIQRTQQEDSAVYLCASSSGQSQYNEQFFGPGTRLTVL.

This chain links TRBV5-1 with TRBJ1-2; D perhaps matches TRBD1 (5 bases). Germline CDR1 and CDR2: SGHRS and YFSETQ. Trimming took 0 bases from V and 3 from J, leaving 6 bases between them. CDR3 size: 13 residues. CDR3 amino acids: CASSLGQHYGYTF. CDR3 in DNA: TGCGCCAGCAGCTTGGGACAGCACTATGGCTACACCTTC.

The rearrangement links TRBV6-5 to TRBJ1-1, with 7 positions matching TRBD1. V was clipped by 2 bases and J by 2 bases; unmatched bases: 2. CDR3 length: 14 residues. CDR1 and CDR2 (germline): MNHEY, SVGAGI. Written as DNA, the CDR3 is TGTGCCAGCAGTTACAGGGGGCTTAACACTGAAGCTTTCTTT. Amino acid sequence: CASSYRGLNTEAFF.

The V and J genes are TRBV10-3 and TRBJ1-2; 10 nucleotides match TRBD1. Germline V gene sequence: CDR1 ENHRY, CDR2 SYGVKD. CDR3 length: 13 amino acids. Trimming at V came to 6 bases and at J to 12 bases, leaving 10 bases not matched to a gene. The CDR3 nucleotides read TGTGCCATCAGGCCCGGGACAGGGGAGCATCACACCTTC. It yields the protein CAIRPGTGEHHTF.

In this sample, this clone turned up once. Here the CDR3 reads CASSPDDGGRGTEAFF. In nucleotides, the CDR3 is TGTGCCAGCAGCCCCGACGACGGGGGACGGGGGACTGAAGCTTTCTTT. This chain connects TRBV5-6 to TRBJ1-1, with D perhaps TRBD1 (5 bases). The germline CDR1 and CDR2 sequences are SGHDT and YYEEEE. The CDR3 sequence is 16 residues long. V dropped 4 bases and J dropped 5 bases, with 21 bases sitting between them.

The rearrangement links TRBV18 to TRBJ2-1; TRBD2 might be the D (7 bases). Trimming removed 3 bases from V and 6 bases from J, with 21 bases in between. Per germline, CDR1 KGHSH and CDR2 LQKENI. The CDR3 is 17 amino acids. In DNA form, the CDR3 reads TGTGCCAGCTCACCCCTATATCGGGGGGCCTGGGGCAATGAGCAGTTCTTC. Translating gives CASSPLYRGAWGNEQFF.

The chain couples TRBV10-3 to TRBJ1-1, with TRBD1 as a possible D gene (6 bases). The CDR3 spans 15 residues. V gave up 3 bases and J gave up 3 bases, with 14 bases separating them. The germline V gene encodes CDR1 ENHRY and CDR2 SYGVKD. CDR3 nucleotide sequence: TGTGCCATCAGTGACCCAGGGGTTGTTGACACTGAAGCTTTCTTT. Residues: CAISDPGVVDTEAFF.

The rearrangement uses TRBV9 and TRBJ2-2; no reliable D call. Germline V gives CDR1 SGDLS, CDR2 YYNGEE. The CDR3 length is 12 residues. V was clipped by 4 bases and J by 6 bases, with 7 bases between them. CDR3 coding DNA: TGTGCCAGCAGCACTCTCTCCGGGGAGCTGTTTTTT. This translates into CASSTLSGELFF.

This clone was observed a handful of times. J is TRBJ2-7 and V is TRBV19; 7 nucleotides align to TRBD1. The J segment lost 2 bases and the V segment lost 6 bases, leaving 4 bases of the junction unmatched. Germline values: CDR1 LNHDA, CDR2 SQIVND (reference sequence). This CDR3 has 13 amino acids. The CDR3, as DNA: TGTGCCAGTAGAAAGACAGGGACCTACGAGCAGTACTTC. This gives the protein CASRKTGTYEQYF.

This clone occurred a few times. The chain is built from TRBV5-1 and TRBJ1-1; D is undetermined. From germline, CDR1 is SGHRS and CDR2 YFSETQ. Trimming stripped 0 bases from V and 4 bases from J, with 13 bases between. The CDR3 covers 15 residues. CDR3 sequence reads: CASSLAGRFLTEAFF. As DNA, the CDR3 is TGCGCCAGCAGCTTGGCCGGGAGGTTTCTCACTGAAGCTTTCTTT.

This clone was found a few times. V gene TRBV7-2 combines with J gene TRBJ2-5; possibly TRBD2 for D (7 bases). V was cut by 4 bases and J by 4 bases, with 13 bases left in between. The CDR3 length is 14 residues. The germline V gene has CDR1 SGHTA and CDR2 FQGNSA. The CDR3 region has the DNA TGTGCCAGCAGCTCACAGGGAGGGAGAGAGACCCAGTACTTC. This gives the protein CASSSQGGRETQYF.